Below are 21 T cell receptor beta chains sequenced from a single sample in a study of T cell clonality in common variable immunodeficiency (dated by TCRdb to the mid-2010s). Libraries were made using the immunoSEQ multiplex PCR assay. Drawn from immuneACCESS, this table holds only the in-frame rearrangements with V and J called that TCRdb kept. Clones are partly lost; checked studies trace under half to an unresolved V gene and leave the rest unexplained. With tens of thousands of clones recorded, this sample contains no clone counted only once. Together, the top ten hold 2.5% to 3% of the sample. What was sequenced was peripheral blood mononuclear cells. These receptors originate from a person aged 18 to 70 in good health.

This clone was found many times. The DNA ends 3 residues before the CDR3 does, and the rest of the CDR3 is filled in from the germline J gene. The chain links TRBV28 to TRBJ1-4, with D perhaps matching TRBD1 (5 bases). The V end lost 5 bases, the J end lost 8 bases, and 21 bases lay between the germline ends. CDR3 length: 16 residues. Germline CDR1 MDHEN, CDR2 SYDVKM. CDR3 bases read: TGTGCCAGCAGTCCCCAACGGGGGTTTTCGTGGGAAAAA. Its translation is CASSPQRGFSWEK. From start to end, the CDR3 is CASSPQRGFSWEKLFF.

This clone was found many times. The read comes to an end 3 residues before the CDR3 does, leaving the germline J gene to fill in the end. This chain uses TRBV6-1 with TRBJ1-6; 10 nucleotides line up with TRBD1. Trimming removed 4 bases from V and 8 bases from J; junction bases left unmatched: 2. This CDR3 comprises 14 residues. The germline V gene encodes CDR1 MNHNS and CDR2 SASEGT. CDR3: CASSGTGGYSPLHF. The DNA read from the CDR3 is TGTGCCAGCAGTGGGACAGGGGGATATTCACCC.

This clone appeared a few times. A much larger clone lies a single base off, so this may be a read error. Read coverage stops 3 residues before the CDR3 terminus; the germline J gene supplies the remainder. J is TRBJ2-2 and V is TRBV19; TRBD1 agrees at 7 bases. There are 18 residues in the CDR3. Germline assignment: CDR1 LNHDA and CDR2 SQIVND (reference sequence). The CDR3 DNA, read in part, is TGTGCCAGCACACGACGGGACAGATTAGCGTCTGGGGCCAACGTG. The encoded protein is CASTRRDRLASGANV. The CDR3 in full is CASTRRDRLASGANVLFF.

This clone was detected many times. The CDR3 is CASSSTENTEAFF. The CDR3 bases that were read are TGCGCCAGCAGCTCGACAGAGAACACTGAA. The chain employs TRBV5-1 and TRBJ1-1; tentative D call: TRBD1 (5 bases). From the germline J gene comes the end of the CDR3, since the read stops 3 residues before it. There are 13 residues in the CDR3. V was trimmed by 3 bases and J by 1 base, leaving 7 bases between them. The germline gives CDR1 SGHRS, CDR2 YFSETQ.

Many counts were recorded for this clone. The read finishes 3 residues shy of the CDR3 end, and the germline J gene is used to complete it. This chain uses TRBV5-1 with TRBJ2-7; 7 nucleotides match TRBD1. Germline CDR1 SGHRS, CDR2 YFSETQ. The CDR3 covers 15 residues. With V trimmed by 3 bases and J by 3 bases, 9 bases remained unmatched. This CDR3 is CASSSPGQTNYEQYF. The CDR3 DNA, read in part, is TGCGCCAGCAGCTCGCCGGGACAGACCAACTACGAG. Supplemented by reference TRBV5-1 and TRBJ2-7, the full variable domain reads KAGVTQTPRYLIKTRGQQVTLSCSPISGHRSVSWYQQTPGQGLQFLFEYFSETQRNKGNFPGRFSGRQFSNSRSEMNVSTLELGDSALYLCASSSPGQTNYEQYFGPGTRLTVT.

The CDR3 DNA, read in part, is TGCAGTGCTAGAGACAGGTGGGACTCCTACGAC. Translated: CSARDRWDSYD. The entire CDR3 sequence reads CSARDRWDSYDYTF. The V gene is TRBV20-1, the J gene TRBJ1-2; TRBD1 might be the D (5 bases). With the read ending 3 residues before the CDR3 end, the germline J gene is used to fill in that end. From germline, CDR1 is DFQATT and CDR2 SNEGSKA (reference sequence). The CDR3 is 14 residues long.

This clone was recorded at least ten times. The read comes to an end 3 residues before the CDR3 does, leaving the germline J gene to fill in the end. V and J are TRBV7-2 and TRBJ2-1, with 8 bases that match TRBD2. CDR3 length equals 15 residues. V lost 4 bases to trimming and J lost 3 bases; unmatched junction nucleotides: 5. CDR1 SGHTA and CDR2 FQGNSA come from the germline V gene. CDR3 sequence reads: CASSYPGLGYNEQFF. The covered CDR3 bases are TGTGCCAGCAGCTACCCGGGACTAGGCTACAATGAG. Based on the CDR3 plus reference TRBV7-2 and TRBJ2-1, the full variable domain is GAGVSQSPSNKVTEKGKDVELRCDPISGHTALYWYRQSLGQGLEFLIYFQGNSAPDKSGLPSDRFSAERTGGSVSTLTIQRTQQEDSAVYLCASSYPGLGYNEQFFGPGTRLTVL.

This clone was recorded many times. The CDR3 extends 3 residues past the end of the read, so its final part is completed from the germline J gene. V gene TRBV18 combines with J gene TRBJ1-1; 7 bases are a match to TRBD1. Per germline, CDR1 KGHSH and CDR2 LQKENI. The CDR3 has 15 residues. V gave up 5 bases and J gave up 7 bases; unmatched junction bases: 13. CDR3 bases read: TGTGCCAGCTCAACGAAGGGACAGATAGACCATGAA. Encoded protein: CASSTKGQIDHE. Given in full, the CDR3 is CASSTKGQIDHEAFF.

As regards this clone: Coverage ceases 3 residues before the CDR3 finishes, and the germline J gene fills in the end. V and J are TRBV19 and TRBJ1-2; the D gene is possibly TRBD1 (5 bases). V was clipped by 5 bases and J by 7 bases, with 17 bases between them. CDR3 size: 14 residues. From germline, CDR1 is LNHDA and CDR2 SQIVND (reference sequence). CDR3 DNA (partial): TGTGCCAGTAGTCCCCAGGGAAACAGTGGTGGC. Protein: CASSPQGNSGG. The CDR3 reads in full as CASSPQGNSGGYTF.

This clone was detected many times. The read ends 3 residues before the CDR3 terminus; that terminus is restored from the germline J gene. Other nucleotide sequences in the sample specify the same CDR3. The chain carries TRBV2 and TRBJ1-3, with a tentative D call TRBD1 (5 bases). The CDR3 loop spans 14 amino acids. Looked up from germline, CDR1 is SNHLY and CDR2 is FYNNEI. Trimming cost V 6 bases and J 1 base, with 10 bases left between them. The DNA read from the CDR3 is TGTGCCAGCAGAGAGACAGATTCTGGAAACACC. Translating it yields CASRETDSGNT. The complete CDR3 reads CASRETDSGNTIYF. The complete variable domain, with remaining parts taken from reference TRBV2 and TRBJ1-3, reads EPEVTQTPSHQVTQMGQEVILRCVPISNHLYFYWYRQILGQKVEFLVSFYNNEISEKSEIFDDQFSVERPDGSNFTLKIRSTKLEDSAMYFCASRETDSGNTIYFGEGSWLTVV.

Many counts were recorded for this clone. Read data end 3 residues before the CDR3 end; the end is taken from the germline J gene. The chain joins TRBV30 to TRBJ1-5, with 9 bases fitting TRBD1. Germline V CDR1 and CDR2: GTSNPN, SVGIG (reference sequence). The CDR3 sequence is 15 residues long. After removal of 4 bases from V and 7 bases from J, the junction contained 11 bases not matched to a gene. CDR3 in amino acids: CAWISRQGVHQPQHF. The part of the CDR3 DNA that was read is TGTGCCTGGATCTCCCGACAGGGGGTTCACCAGCCC.

Note on this clone: The CDR3 extends 3 residues past the end of the read, so its final part is completed from the germline J gene. This chain links TRBV20-1 with TRBJ2-1; 13 positions match TRBD2. The J segment lost 8 bases and the V segment lost 3 bases, leaving 7 bases of the junction unmatched. Germline V gene data show CDR1 as DFQATT and CDR2 as SNEGSKA (reference sequence). The CDR3 consists of 15 residues. The CDR3 spells CSARPGLAGVDEQFF. Partial CDR3 DNA: TGCAGTGCTAGGCCCGGACTAGCGGGAGTTGATGAG.

A word on this clone: Possible read error: a much larger clone is one base away. Sequencing ends 3 residues short of the CDR3 end; the germline J gene provides the rest. V is TRBV7-9 and J is TRBJ2-2, with D perhaps TRBD1 (5 bases). Germline-derived CDR1 and CDR2 are SEHNR and FQNEAQ (reference sequence). The CDR3 loop spans 14 amino acids. The CDR3 sequence is CASSLVGESSPLFF. Incomplete CDR3 DNA: TGTGCCAGCAGCTTAGTAGGGGAAAGCTCACCG.

The sample holds many counts of this clone. CDR3 DNA, as far as it was read: TGCGCCAGCAGCTTGACGGGTGAAAAG. Translated, it gives CASSLTGEK. The complete CDR3 protein is CASSLTGEKLFF. This chain uses TRBV5-1 with TRBJ2-2; D not resolved. The read comes to an end 3 residues before the CDR3 does, leaving the germline J gene to fill in the end. Germline loops: CDR1 SGHRS, CDR2 YFSETQ. This CDR3 spans 12 amino acids.

This clone was seen repeatedly, ten times or more. The read ends 3 residues early relative to the CDR3; the germline J gene fills the gap. The rearrangement uses TRBV9 and TRBJ2-5, with 10 bases aligning to TRBD2. The CDR3 has 18 residues. Germline assignment: CDR1 SGDLS and CDR2 YYNGEE. V lost 4 bases, J lost 1 base, and 13 bases stayed unmatched. This chain's CDR3 is CASSKGVAGGLLQETQYF. The sequenced part of the CDR3 DNA is TGTGCCAGCAGCAAGGGGGTAGCGGGAGGACTACTCCAAGAGACC.

This clone was recorded many times. The read gets to within 3 residues of the CDR3 end, and the germline J gene fills in the rest. This chain joins TRBV19 and TRBJ1-1; maybe TRBD1 (6 bases). Germline CDR1 is LNHDA and CDR2 is SQIVND (reference sequence). The CDR3 length is 15 residues. Trimming took 5 bases from V and 0 from J, leaving 13 bases between them. CDR3 bases read: TGTGCCAGTAGTCTGACAGGCAGGCTGAACACTGAA. This translates into CASSLTGRLNTE. The whole CDR3 protein reads CASSLTGRLNTEAFF.

This clone was picked up many times. The missing CDR3 end, 3 residues past where the read stops, is filled in from the germline J gene. The rearrangement links TRBV12-3 or TRBV12-4 to TRBJ2-2; D may be TRBD2 (6 bases). Trimming pared 7 bases from V and 6 bases from J, leaving 12 bases between. This CDR3 region has 13 residues. The CDR3 DNA, read in part, is TGTGCCAGCACTAAGAGACTAGCCGGGGAG. Residues: CASTKRLAGE. The CDR3 as a whole reads CASTKRLAGELFF.

This clone came up many times. The read ends 3 residues before the CDR3 terminus; that terminus is restored from the germline J gene. This chain links TRBV2 with TRBJ2-7, with a weak D call TRBD1 (8 bases). This CDR3 is built from 15 residues. V was cut by 6 bases and J by 5 bases, with 20 bases left in between. The V gene's germline CDR1 is SNHLY and CDR2 FYNNEI. The sequenced CDR3 bases are TGTGCCAGCAGCGACCCGAGGACAGGGAGGGACGAG. Protein product: CASSDPRTGRDE. The entire CDR3 protein is CASSDPRTGRDEQYF.

This clone showed up many times. The missing CDR3 end, 3 residues past where the read stops, is filled in from the germline J gene. The chain has TRBV5-1 and TRBJ2-5, with a possible D match to TRBD2 (7 bases). This CDR3 is 14 amino acids long. Germline lookup yields CDR1 SGHRS and CDR2 YFSETQ. V gave up 4 bases and J gave up 4 bases, with 14 bases separating them. CDR3 DNA, as far as it was read: TGCGCCAGCAGCCCGGGGGGCACCGGAGAGACC. Its protein is CASSPGGTGET. The complete CDR3 protein is CASSPGGTGETQYF.

This clone was counted at least ten times. CDR3 protein: CASSGVSGLSQETQYF. The DNA read from the CDR3 is TGTGCCAGCAGCGGAGTTTCGGGTCTGAGTCAAGAGACC. J is TRBJ2-5 and V is TRBV5-4; D is undetermined. The CDR3 end is not reached by the read, which stops 3 residues before it; the germline J gene fills it in. Trimming removed 4 bases at V and 2 bases at J, with 18 bases between. The CDR3 covers 16 residues. Germline CDR1 is SGHNT and CDR2 is YYREEE (reference sequence). The full variable domain, its missing parts supplied by reference TRBV5-4 and TRBJ2-5, is ETGVTQSPTHLIKTRGQQVTLRCSSQSGHNTVSWYQQALGQGPQFIFQYYREEENGRGNFPPRFSGLQFPNYSSELNVNALELDDSALYLCASSGVSGLSQETQYFGPGTRLLVL.

This clone showed up many times. Sequencing ends 3 residues short of the CDR3 end; the germline J gene provides the rest. This sequence joins TRBV11-3 and TRBJ2-2, with no clear D. The V end was cut by 2 bases, the J end by 8 bases, with 9 bases between. Germline V gene sequence: CDR1 SGHNT, CDR2 YENEEA. This CDR3 comprises 13 residues. CDR3 region: CASSLKAAGELFF. CDR3 DNA (partial): TGTGCCAGCAGCTTAAAAGCAGCGGGGGAG.